One and the same sample provided the 28 T cell receptor beta chains below, sequenced in a study of identical twins. TCRdb ran MiXCR on the 5' RACE reads and lists one entry per CDR3 protein. Here the sample spans about 810,000 distinct CDR3 sequences, 12% being singletons. A further study also used this sample, focusing on yellow fever vaccine responses in identical twins.

The specimen was PBMCs. These receptors were obtained from a woman younger than 30 in good health.

The genes are TRBV2 and TRBJ1-1; D is uncertain. Germline CDR1 and CDR2: SNHLY and FYNNEI. The CDR3 covers 13 residues. With 5 bases removed from V and 1 base from J, the gap between germline ends came to 8 bases. The chain's CDR3 is CASSSFGNTEAFF. CDR3 in DNA: TGTGCCAGCAGTTCGTTTGGGAACACTGAAGCTTTCTTT.

Only a few counts were recorded for this clonotype. The CDR3 here is CASSPVVGNEQFF. The CDR3 DNA reads TGTGCCAGCAGCCCCGTAGTAGGGAATGAGCAGTTCTTC. The V gene is TRBV5-6, the J gene TRBJ2-1; no reliable D call. This CDR3 comprises 13 residues. V was shortened by 4 bases and J by 7 bases, with 12 bases between the two germline ends. Germline values: CDR1 SGHDT, CDR2 YYEEEE.

The rearrangement uses TRBV4-1 and TRBJ1-1; the D is unclear. CDR3 size: 14 residues. Germline V gene data show CDR1 as MGHRA and CDR2 as YSYEKL. Trimming stripped 4 bases from V and 1 base from J, with 10 bases between. The chain's CDR3 is CASSPGMANTEAFF. The CDR3 DNA reads TGCGCCAGCAGCCCGGGGATGGCGAACACTGAAGCTTTCTTT.

The rearrangement links TRBV19 to TRBJ1-1, with 9 bases fitting TRBD1. The CDR3 extends over 14 amino acids. Germline lookup yields CDR1 LNHDA and CDR2 SQIVND (reference sequence). The V segment lost 3 bases and the J segment 5 bases; nucleotides outside the gene matches: 4. The CDR3 sequence: CASSMWTGVTEAFF. CDR3 nucleotide sequence: TGTGCCAGTAGTATGTGGACAGGGGTGACTGAAGCTTTCTTT.

In its sample, this clonotype was seen a few times. The CDR3 coding sequence is TGTGCCAGCAGGGGGGATGTCTTTTTATCATTTCATGGCTACACCTTC. It encodes CASRGDVFLSFHGYTF. The J gene is TRBJ1-2, the V gene TRBV2, with D possibly matching TRBD1 (5 bases). CDR3 size: 16 residues. Germline V CDR1 and CDR2: SNHLY, FYNNEI. Trimming took 6 bases from V and 6 from J, leaving 23 bases between them.

Only a few counts were recorded for this clonotype. The V call is TRBV20-1, the J call TRBJ1-6, with D possibly TRBD1 on 6 matching bases. The CDR3 has 16 amino acids. V shed 6 bases and J shed 5 bases, with 20 bases lying between them. Germline V lookup: CDR1 DFQATT, CDR2 SNEGSKA (reference sequence). Here the CDR3 reads CSALRSGVTNNSPLHF. The CDR3 DNA is TGCAGTGCCCTACGGTCAGGGGTTACCAATAATTCACCCCTCCACTTT.

This clonotype occurred a few times. This rearrangement joins TRBV5-1 to TRBJ1-3; D gene ambiguous. CDR3 length equals 16 residues. With 2 bases removed from V and 2 bases from J, the gap between germline ends came to 14 bases. The germline V gene encodes CDR1 SGHRS and CDR2 YFSETQ. In DNA form, the CDR3 reads TGCGCCAGCAGCTTACAAGGTCTATCCCCTGGAAACACCATATATTTT. Amino acids: CASSLQGLSPGNTIYF.

This clonotype was seen only a few times. The gene calls are TRBV6-5 and TRBJ1-2; D not certain. The length of the CDR3 is 13 residues. The V and J ends lost 0 bases and 6 bases respectively, with 8 bases between them. Germline V CDR1 and CDR2: MNHEY, SVGAGI. In nucleotides, the CDR3 is TGTGCCAGCAGTTACTCGGGCATCGATGGCTACACCTTC. Protein: CASSYSGIDGYTF.

This clonotype came up once. The chain recombines TRBV7-9 with TRBJ2-1, with D perhaps TRBD1 or TRBD2 (6 bases each). Trimming removed 0 bases from V and 5 bases from J, with 14 bases in between. The CDR3 is made up of 16 amino acids. Per germline, CDR1 SEHNR and CDR2 FQNEAQ (reference sequence). The DNA of the CDR3 is TGTGCCAGCAGCTTAGCTTCGGGGGCAAGGGACAATGAGCAGTTCTTC. Translating it yields CASSLASGARDNEQFF.

This clonotype has at least ten counts. This chain links TRBV5-1 with TRBJ2-5, with D possibly being TRBD1 or TRBD2 (5 bases each). CDR1 is SGHRS, CDR2 YFSETQ, per germline. V lost 4 bases to trimming and J lost 5 bases, with 15 bases between them. The CDR3 covers 14 residues. This chain's CDR3 is CASSPYPGTETQYF. The DNA of the CDR3 is TGCGCCAGCAGCCCCTACCCCGGGACGGAGACCCAGTACTTC.

The table lists this clonotype with a few counts. The rearrangement uses TRBV12-3 or TRBV12-4 and TRBJ2-7; D ambiguous. The V gene lost 2 bases and the J gene lost 3 bases, with 20 bases spanning the gap. The CDR3 consists of 17 residues. CDR3 region: CASSLSTAETTYYEQYF. In nucleotides, the CDR3 is TGTGCCAGCAGTTTATCAACGGCAGAAACCACCTACTACGAGCAGTACTTC.

This clonotype was counted a few times. The genes are TRBV28 and TRBJ1-5; D gene unclear. The CDR3 extends over 14 amino acids. V shed 2 bases and J shed 0 bases, with 5 bases lying between them. The germline V gene has CDR1 MDHEN and CDR2 SYDVKM. Here the CDR3 reads CASSLPYSNQPQHF. The CDR3 DNA sequence: TGTGCCAGCAGTTTACCTTATAGCAATCAGCCCCAGCATTTT.

This chain connects TRBV3-1 to TRBJ2-1; 11 nucleotides match TRBD2. Germline CDR1 reads LGHDT; CDR2 reads YNNKEL (reference sequence). The CDR3 runs 17 residues. The V segment lost 0 bases and the J segment 4 bases; nucleotides outside the gene matches: 5. CDR3 DNA: TGTGCCAGCAGCCAAGATACTAGCGGGAGCAGGTACAATGAGCAGTTCTTC. Encoded protein: CASSQDTSGSRYNEQFF.

This clonotype occurred a few times. The rearrangement links TRBV28 to TRBJ2-2; no clear D gene. The CDR3 spans 17 residues. Looked up from germline, CDR1 is MDHEN and CDR2 is SYDVKM. V was shortened by 5 bases and J by 3 bases, with 19 bases between the two germline ends. CDR3 region: CASSILITIPYTGELFF. The CDR3 DNA follows: TGTGCCAGCAGTATTCTTATTACCATACCATACACCGGGGAGCTGTTTTTT.

The chain joins TRBV5-1 to TRBJ1-2, with D possibly being TRBD1 (5 bases). V gave up 1 base and J gave up 4 bases, with 11 bases separating them. Looked up from germline, CDR1 is SGHRS and CDR2 is YFSETQ. This CDR3 region has 14 residues. CDR3 nucleotide sequence: TGCGCCAGCAGCTTGAGCGGGGGAGGCTATGGCTACACCTTC. Amino acid sequence: CASSLSGGGYGYTF.

This rearrangement joins TRBV29-1 to TRBJ2-7, with TRBD2 matching over 10 bases. V gave up 5 bases and J gave up 6 bases; unmatched junction bases: 4. The V gene's germline CDR1 is SQVTM and CDR2 ANQGSEA. The CDR3 contains 12 residues. The CDR3 reads CSVRVAGGEQYV. The CDR3 DNA reads TGCAGCGTTAGGGTAGCGGGGGGCGAGCAGTACGTC.

The gene calls are TRBV10-3 and TRBJ2-2; tentative D call: TRBD2 (6 bases). V was shortened by 6 bases and J by 1 base, with 6 bases between the two germline ends. This CDR3 has 13 residues. Germline assignment: CDR1 ENHRY and CDR2 SYGVKD. This CDR3 is CAIRRENTGELFF. CDR3 nucleotide sequence: TGTGCCATCAGGCGGGAGAACACCGGGGAGCTGTTTTTT.

This CDR3 reads CASSSGTAKGQETQYF. The CDR3 nucleotides read TGTGCCAGCAGTTCAGGGACAGCTAAAGGCCAAGAGACCCAGTACTTC. This chain uses TRBV6-5 with TRBJ2-5; TRBD1 matches 7 bases. The CDR3 extends over 16 amino acids. CDR1 is MNHEY and CDR2 is SVGAGI in the germline V gene. With V trimmed by 4 bases and J by 1 base, 9 bases remained unmatched.

This chain links TRBV11-2 with TRBJ2-5; 9 nucleotides align to TRBD1. Germline lookup yields CDR1 SGHAT and CDR2 FQNNGV. V shed 0 bases, J shed 6 bases, and the junction held 2 bases outside the gene matches. The CDR3 contains 14 residues. CDR3 sequence (DNA): TGTGCCAGCAGCTTAGATACAGGGGGCAAGACCCAGTACTTC. Translating gives CASSLDTGGKTQYF.

This clonotype was seen a few times. The chain links TRBV6-5 to TRBJ1-1; D is ambiguous. The germline gives CDR1 MNHEY, CDR2 SVGAGI. The CDR3 sequence is 15 residues long. V lost 0 bases and J 0 bases, leaving 8 bases between the germline ends. This CDR3 reads CASSYSTRMNTEAFF. The CDR3 bases are TGTGCCAGCAGTTACTCGACTCGGATGAACACTGAAGCTTTCTTT.

The table lists this clonotype with a few counts. The chain recombines TRBV5-1 with TRBJ1-4; no reliable D call. V lost 4 bases and J lost 8, with 15 bases in between. There are 14 residues in the CDR3. Germline V gene sequence: CDR1 SGHRS, CDR2 YFSETQ. CDR3 amino acids: CASSKLSAGEKLFF. The DNA for the CDR3 is TGCGCCAGCAGCAAACTCTCGGCCGGGGAAAAACTGTTTTTT.

The chain combines TRBV10-3 with TRBJ2-2; D gene ambiguous. Per germline, CDR1 ENHRY and CDR2 SYGVKD. The germline V and J ends were trimmed by 2 bases and 6 bases, with 7 bases remaining between them. The CDR3 runs 13 residues. The DNA of the CDR3 is TGTGCCATCAGTGAGAGAGGCCCCGGGGAGCTGTTTTTT. Its protein product is CAISERGPGELFF.

The chain carries TRBV7-9 and TRBJ2-5, with a possible D match to TRBD1 (5 bases). CDR1 SEHNR and CDR2 FQNEAQ come from the germline V gene (reference sequence). V was trimmed by 3 bases and J by 1 base, leaving 9 bases between them. The CDR3 spans 14 residues. The DNA for the CDR3 is TGTGCCAGCAGCTTTGTGGGGCTCCAAGAGACCCAGTACTTC. Translated: CASSFVGLQETQYF.

The chain uses TRBV28 and TRBJ2-7, with 9 bases matching TRBD2. CDR1 is MDHEN and CDR2 is SYDVKM in the germline V gene. V trimming: 8 bases; J trimming: 3 bases; junction bases outside the gene matches: 8. This CDR3 is built from 14 residues. In DNA, the CDR3 is TGTGCCAGCTTTAGCGGGAGAGGGAACTACGAGCAGTACTTC. Protein product: CASFSGRGNYEQYF.

The chain has TRBV11-2 and TRBJ2-3; D gene unclear. Germline assignment: CDR1 SGHAT and CDR2 FQNNGV. The V gene lost 1 base and the J gene lost 3 bases, with 11 bases spanning the gap. This CDR3 comprises 15 residues. The CDR3 spells CASSLVVGMTDTQYF. The CDR3 nucleotides are TGTGCCAGCAGCTTAGTGGTCGGCATGACAGATACGCAGTATTTT.

The chain couples TRBV4-2 to TRBJ2-7; 9 bases match TRBD2. Looked up from germline, CDR1 is LGHNA and CDR2 is YNFKEQ. The CDR3 length is 13 residues. Losses at the gene ends were 0 bases for V and 12 bases for J; bases not matched to a gene: 6. The CDR3 DNA sequence: TGTGCCAGCAGCCAAGAAATAGCGGGAGTGGGGTACTTC. Translation: CASSQEIAGVGYF.

This clonotype has ten or more counts. The V gene is TRBV6-1, the J gene TRBJ2-2; no definite D call. This CDR3 is built from 14 residues. Germline CDR1 is MNHNS and CDR2 is SASEGT. Trimming took 5 bases from V and 6 from J, leaving 13 bases between them. CDR3 nucleotides: TGTGCCAGCAGTAAGCTAGAGTCCTCCGGGGAGCTGTTTTTT. Translation gives CASSKLESSGELFF.

This clonotype occurred many times. The V call is TRBV13, the J call TRBJ1-2, with a tentative D call TRBD1 (6 bases). CDR3 length: 13 residues. Germline CDR1 reads PRHDT; CDR2 reads FYEKMQ (reference sequence). Trimming shortened V by 5 bases and J by 4 bases, and 11 bases separated the two germline ends. CDR3 sequence reads: CASSPTGPYGYTF. CDR3 DNA: TGTGCCAGCAGCCCCACAGGGCCCTATGGCTACACCTTC.